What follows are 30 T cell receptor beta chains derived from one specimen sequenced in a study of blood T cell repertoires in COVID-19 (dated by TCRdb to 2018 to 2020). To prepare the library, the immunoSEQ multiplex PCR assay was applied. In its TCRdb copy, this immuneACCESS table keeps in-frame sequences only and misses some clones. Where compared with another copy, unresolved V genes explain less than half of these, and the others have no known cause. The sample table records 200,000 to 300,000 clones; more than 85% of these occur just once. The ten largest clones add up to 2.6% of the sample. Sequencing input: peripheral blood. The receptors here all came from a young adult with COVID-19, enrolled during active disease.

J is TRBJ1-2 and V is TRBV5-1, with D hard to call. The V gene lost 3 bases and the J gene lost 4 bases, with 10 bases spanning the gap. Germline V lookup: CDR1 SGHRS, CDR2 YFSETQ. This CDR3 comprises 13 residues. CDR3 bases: TGCGCCAGCAGCTACGACATCAGCTATGGCTACACCTTC. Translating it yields CASSYDISYGYTF.

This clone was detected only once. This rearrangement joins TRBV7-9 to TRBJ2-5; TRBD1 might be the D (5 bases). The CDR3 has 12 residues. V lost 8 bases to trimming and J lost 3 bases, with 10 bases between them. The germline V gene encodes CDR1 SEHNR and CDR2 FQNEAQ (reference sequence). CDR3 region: CASVGAEETQYF. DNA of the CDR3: TGTGCCAGCGTAGGGGCCGAAGAGACCCAGTACTTC.

The CDR3 loop is CASSPPGRGLFNEQFF. CDR3 nucleotide sequence: TGTGCCAGCAGCCCCCCCGGCAGGGGGCTGTTCAATGAGCAGTTCTTC. The chain employs TRBV7-9 and TRBJ2-1; 8 nucleotides align to TRBD1. Germline-derived CDR1 and CDR2 are SEHNR and FQNEAQ (reference sequence). CDR3 size: 16 residues. The V and J ends lost 5 bases and 6 bases, in that order; junction bases with no gene match: 12.

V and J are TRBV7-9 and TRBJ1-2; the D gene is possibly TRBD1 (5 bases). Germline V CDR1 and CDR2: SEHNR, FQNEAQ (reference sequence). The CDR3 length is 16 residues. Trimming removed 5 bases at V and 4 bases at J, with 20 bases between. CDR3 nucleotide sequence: TGTGCCAGCAGCCGTCCCCAGGGATCGACTTTCTATGGCTACACCTTC. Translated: CASSRPQGSTFYGYTF.

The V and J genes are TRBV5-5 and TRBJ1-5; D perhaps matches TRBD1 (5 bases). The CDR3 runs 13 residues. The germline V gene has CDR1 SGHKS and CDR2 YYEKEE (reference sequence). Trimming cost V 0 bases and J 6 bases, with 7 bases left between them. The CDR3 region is CASSLATVQPQHF. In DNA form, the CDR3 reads TGTGCCAGCAGCTTGGCGACAGTTCAGCCCCAGCATTTT.

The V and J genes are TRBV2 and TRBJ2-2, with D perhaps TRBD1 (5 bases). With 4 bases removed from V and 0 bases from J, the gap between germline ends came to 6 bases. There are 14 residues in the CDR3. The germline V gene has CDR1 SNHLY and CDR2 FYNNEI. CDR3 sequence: CASSVGANTGELFF. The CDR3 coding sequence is TGTGCCAGCAGTGTAGGGGCGAACACCGGGGAGCTGTTTTTT.

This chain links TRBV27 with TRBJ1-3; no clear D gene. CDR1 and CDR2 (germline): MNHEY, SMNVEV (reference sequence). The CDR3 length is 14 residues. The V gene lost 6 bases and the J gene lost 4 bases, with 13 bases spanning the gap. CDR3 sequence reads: CASSPTTKGNTIYF. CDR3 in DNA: TGTGCCAGCAGCCCCACAACAAAGGGAAACACCATATATTTT.

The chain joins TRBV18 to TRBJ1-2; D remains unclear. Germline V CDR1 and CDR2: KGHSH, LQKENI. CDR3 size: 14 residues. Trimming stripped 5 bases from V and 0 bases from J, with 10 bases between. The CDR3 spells CASSDSGSNYGYTF. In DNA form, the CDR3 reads TGTGCCAGCTCAGATAGCGGATCTAACTATGGCTACACCTTC.

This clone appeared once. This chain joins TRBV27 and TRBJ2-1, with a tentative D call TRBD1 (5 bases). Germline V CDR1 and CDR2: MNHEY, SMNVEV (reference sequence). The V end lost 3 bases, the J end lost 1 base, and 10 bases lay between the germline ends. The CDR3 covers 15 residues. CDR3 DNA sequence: TGTGCCAGCAGTTTCCAGGGAACGTCCTACAATGAGCAGTTCTTC. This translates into CASSFQGTSYNEQFF.

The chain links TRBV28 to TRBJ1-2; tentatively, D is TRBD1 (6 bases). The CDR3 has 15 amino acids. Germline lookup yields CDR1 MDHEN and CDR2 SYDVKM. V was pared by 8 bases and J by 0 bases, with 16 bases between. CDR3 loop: CASLPGQQSNYGYTF. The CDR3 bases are TGTGCCAGCCTCCCTGGACAGCAATCTAACTATGGCTACACCTTC.

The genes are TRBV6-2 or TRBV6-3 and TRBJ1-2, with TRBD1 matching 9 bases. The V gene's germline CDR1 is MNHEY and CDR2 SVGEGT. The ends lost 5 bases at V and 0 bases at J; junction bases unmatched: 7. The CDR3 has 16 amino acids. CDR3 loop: CASSPRRDRANYGYTF. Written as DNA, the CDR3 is TGTGCCAGCAGTCCGAGGAGGGACAGGGCTAACTATGGCTACACCTTC.

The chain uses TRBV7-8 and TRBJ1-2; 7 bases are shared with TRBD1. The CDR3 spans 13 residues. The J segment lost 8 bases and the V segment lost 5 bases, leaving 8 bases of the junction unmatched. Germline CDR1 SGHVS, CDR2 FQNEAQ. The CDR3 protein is CASSATGVKGYTF. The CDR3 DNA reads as TGTGCCAGCAGCGCAACAGGGGTAAAGGGCTACACCTTC.

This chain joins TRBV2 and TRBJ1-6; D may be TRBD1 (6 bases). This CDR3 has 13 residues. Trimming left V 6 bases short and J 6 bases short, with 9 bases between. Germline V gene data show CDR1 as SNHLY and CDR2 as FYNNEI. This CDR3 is CASRRTANSPLHF. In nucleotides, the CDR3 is TGTGCCAGCAGGAGGACAGCTAATTCACCCCTCCACTTT.

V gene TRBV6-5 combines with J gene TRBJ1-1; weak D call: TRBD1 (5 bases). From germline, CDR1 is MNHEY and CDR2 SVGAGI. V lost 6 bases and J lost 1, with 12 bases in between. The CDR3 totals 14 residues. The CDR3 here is CASSDRSSNTEAFF. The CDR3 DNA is TGTGCCAGCAGCGACAGATCGTCGAACACTGAAGCTTTCTTT.

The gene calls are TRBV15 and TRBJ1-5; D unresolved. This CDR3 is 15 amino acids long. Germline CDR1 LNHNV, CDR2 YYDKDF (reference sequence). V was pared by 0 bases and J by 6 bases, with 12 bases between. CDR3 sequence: CATSRDRGIVQPQHF. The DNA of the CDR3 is TGTGCCACCAGCAGAGATAGAGGGATTGTTCAGCCCCAGCATTTT.

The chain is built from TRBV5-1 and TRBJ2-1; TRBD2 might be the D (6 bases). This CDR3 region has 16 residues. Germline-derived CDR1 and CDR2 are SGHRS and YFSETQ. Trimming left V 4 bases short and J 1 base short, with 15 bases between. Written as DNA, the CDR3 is TGCGCCAGCAGCCCGGGACTTCCACAATCCTACAATGAGCAGTTCTTC. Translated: CASSPGLPQSYNEQFF.

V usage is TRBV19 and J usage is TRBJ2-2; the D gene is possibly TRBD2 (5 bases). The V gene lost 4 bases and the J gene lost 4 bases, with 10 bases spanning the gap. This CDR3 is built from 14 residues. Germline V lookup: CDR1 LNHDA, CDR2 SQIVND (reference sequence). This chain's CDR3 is CASSTTSSTGELFF. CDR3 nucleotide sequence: TGTGCCAGTAGTACTACTAGTAGCACCGGGGAGCTGTTTTTT.

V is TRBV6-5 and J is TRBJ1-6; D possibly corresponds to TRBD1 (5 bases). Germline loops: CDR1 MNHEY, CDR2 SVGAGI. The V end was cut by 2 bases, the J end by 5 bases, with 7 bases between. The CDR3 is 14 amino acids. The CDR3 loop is CASSYIQDNSPLHF. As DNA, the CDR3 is TGTGCCAGCAGTTACATACAGGATAATTCACCCCTCCACTTT.

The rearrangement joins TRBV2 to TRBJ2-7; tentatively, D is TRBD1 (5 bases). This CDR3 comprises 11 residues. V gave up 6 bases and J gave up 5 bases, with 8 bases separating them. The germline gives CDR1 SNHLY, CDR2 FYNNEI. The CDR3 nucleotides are TGTGCCAGCAGCAAACAGGACGAGCAGTACTTC. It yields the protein CASSKQDEQYF.

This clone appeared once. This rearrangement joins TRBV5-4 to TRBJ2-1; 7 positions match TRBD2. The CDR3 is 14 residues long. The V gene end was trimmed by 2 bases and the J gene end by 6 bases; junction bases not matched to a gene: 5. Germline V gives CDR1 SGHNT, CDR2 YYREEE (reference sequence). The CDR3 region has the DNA TGTGCCAGCAGCTTAGGACTAGAATCCAATGAGCAGTTCTTC. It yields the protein CASSLGLESNEQFF.

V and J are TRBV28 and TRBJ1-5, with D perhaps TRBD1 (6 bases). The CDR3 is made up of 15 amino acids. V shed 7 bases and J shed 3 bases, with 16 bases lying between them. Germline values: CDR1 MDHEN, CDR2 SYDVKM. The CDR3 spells CASKTYRVNNQPQHF. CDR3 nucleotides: TGTGCCAGCAAGACTTACAGGGTAAACAATCAGCCCCAGCATTTT.

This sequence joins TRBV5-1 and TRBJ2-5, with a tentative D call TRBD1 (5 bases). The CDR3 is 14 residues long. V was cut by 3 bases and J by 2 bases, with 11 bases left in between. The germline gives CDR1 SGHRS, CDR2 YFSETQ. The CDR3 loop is CASSSDRKQETQYF. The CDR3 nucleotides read TGCGCCAGCAGCTCTGACAGAAAACAAGAGACCCAGTACTTC.

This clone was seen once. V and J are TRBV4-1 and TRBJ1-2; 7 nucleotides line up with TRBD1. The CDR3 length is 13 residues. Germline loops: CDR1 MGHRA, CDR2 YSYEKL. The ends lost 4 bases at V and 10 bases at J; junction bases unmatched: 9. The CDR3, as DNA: TGCGCCAGCAGCCCCGACAGGGTTTATAACTACACCTTC. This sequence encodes CASSPDRVYNYTF.

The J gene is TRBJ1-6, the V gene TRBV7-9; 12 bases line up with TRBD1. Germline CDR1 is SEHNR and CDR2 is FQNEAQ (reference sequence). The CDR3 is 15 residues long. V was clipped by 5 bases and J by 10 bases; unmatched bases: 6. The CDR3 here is CASSKGQGAGSPLHF. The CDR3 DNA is TGTGCCAGCAGCAAGGGACAGGGGGCGGGATCACCCCTCCACTTT.

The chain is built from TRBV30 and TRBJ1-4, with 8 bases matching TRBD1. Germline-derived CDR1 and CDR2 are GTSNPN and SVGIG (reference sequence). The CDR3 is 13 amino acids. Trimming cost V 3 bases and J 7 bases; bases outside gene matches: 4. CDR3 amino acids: CAWRGQGGEKLFF. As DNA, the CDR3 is TGTGCCTGGAGAGGACAGGGAGGTGAAAAACTGTTTTTT.

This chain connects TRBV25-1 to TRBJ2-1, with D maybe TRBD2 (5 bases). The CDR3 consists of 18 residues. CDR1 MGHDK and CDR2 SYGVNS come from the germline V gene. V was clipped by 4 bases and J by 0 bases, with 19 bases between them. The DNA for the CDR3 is TGTGCCAGCAGTGGATCCGGGATTCCATCTAGCTCCTACAATGAGCAGTTCTTC. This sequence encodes CASSGSGIPSSSYNEQFF.

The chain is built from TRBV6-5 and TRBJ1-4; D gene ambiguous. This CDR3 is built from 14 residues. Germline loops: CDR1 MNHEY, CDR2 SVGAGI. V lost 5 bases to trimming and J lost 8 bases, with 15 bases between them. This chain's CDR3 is CASSPERGDEKLFF. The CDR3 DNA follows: TGTGCCAGCAGTCCCGAGCGGGGAGACGAAAAACTGTTTTTT.

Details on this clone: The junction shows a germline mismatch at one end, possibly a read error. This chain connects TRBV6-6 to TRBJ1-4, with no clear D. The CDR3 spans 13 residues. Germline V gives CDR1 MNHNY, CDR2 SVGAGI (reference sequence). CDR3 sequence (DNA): TGTGCCAGCACCGCCGGGTCTAAGGAAAAACTGTTTTTT. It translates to CASTAGSKEKLFF.

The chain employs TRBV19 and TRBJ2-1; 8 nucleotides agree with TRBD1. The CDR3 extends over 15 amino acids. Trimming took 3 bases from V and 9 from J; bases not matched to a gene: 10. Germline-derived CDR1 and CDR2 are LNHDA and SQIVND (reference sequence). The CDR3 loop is CASSIRGQKASEQFF. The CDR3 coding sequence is TGTGCCAGTAGTATCAGGGGGCAAAAAGCAAGTGAGCAGTTCTTC.

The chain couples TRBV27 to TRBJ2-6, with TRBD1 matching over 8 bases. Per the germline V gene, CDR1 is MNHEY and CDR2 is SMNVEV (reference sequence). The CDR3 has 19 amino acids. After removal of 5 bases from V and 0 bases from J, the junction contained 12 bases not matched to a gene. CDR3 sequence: CASSLTAGQAISGANVLTF. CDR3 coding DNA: TGTGCCAGCAGTCTCACGGCGGGACAGGCGATCTCTGGGGCCAACGTCCTGACTTTC.